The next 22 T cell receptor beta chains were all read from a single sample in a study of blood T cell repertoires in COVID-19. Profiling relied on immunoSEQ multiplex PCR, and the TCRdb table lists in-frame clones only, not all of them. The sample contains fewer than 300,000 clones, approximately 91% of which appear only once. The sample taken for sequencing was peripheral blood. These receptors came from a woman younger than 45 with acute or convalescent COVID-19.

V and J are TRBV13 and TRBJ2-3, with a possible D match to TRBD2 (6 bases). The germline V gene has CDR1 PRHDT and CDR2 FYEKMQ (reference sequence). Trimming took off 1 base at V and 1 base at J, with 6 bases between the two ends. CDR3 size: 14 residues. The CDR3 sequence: CASSLERGTDTQYF. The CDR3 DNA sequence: TGTGCCAGCAGCTTAGAGCGGGGCACAGATACGCAGTATTTT.

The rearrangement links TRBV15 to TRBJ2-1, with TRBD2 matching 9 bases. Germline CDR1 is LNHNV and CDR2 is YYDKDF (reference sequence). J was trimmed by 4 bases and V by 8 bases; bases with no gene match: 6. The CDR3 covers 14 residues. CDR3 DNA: TGTGCCACCTTGGGGACTAGCATATACAATGAGCAGTTCTTC. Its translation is CATLGTSIYNEQFF.

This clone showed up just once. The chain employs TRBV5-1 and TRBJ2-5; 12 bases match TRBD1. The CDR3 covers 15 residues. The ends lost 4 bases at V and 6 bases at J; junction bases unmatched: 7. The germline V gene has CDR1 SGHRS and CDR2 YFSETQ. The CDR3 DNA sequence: TGCGCCAGCAGCCCCGGGACAGGGGGCCTGAAGACCCAGTACTTC. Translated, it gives CASSPGTGGLKTQYF.

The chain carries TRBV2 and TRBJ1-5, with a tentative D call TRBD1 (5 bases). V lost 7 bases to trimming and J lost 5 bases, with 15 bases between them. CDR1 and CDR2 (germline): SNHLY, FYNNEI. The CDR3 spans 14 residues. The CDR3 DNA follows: TGTGCCAGCAACGCAGGGCAGCTAGATCAGCCCCAGCATTTT. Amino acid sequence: CASNAGQLDQPQHF.

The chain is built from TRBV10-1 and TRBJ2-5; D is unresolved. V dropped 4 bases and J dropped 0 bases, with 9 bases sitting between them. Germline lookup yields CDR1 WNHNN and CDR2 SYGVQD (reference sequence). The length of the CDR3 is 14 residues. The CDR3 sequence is CASSGHPDQETQYF. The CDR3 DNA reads TGCGCCAGCAGTGGGCACCCAGACCAAGAGACCCAGTACTTC.

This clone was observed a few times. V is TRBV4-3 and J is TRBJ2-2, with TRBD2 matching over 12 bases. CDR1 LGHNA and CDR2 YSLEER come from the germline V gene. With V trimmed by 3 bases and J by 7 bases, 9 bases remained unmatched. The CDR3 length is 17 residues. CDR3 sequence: CASSQVLAGGPVGELFF. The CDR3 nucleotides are TGCGCCAGCAGCCAGGTGCTAGCGGGAGGGCCGGTCGGGGAGCTGTTTTTT.

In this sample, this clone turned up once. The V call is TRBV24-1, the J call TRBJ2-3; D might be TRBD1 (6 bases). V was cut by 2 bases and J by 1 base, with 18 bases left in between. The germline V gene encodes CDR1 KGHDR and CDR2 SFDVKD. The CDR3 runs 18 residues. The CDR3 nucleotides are TGTGCCACCAGTGATTCCTTTTCGGACAGCGTGGGCACAGATACGCAGTATTTT. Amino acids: CATSDSFSDSVGTDTQYF.

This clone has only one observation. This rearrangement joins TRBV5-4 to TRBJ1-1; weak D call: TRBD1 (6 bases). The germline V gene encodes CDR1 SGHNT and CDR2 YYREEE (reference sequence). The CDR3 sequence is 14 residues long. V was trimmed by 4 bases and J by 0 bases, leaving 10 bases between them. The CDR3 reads CASSRTGLNTEAFF. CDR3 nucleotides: TGTGCCAGCAGCCGCACAGGGTTGAACACTGAAGCTTTCTTT.

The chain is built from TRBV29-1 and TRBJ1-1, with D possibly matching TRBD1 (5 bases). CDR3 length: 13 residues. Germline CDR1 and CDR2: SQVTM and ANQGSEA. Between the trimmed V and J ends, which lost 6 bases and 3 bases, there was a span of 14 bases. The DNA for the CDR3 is TGCAGCGTGGCAGGGATTTTGTACACTGAAGCTTTCTTT. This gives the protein CSVAGILYTEAFF.

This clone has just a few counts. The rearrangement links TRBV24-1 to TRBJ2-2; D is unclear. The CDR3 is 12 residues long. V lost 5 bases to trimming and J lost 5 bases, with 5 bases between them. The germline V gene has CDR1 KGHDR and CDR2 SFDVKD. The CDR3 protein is CATSAETGELFF. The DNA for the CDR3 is TGTGCCACCAGTGCGGAGACCGGGGAGCTGTTTTTT.

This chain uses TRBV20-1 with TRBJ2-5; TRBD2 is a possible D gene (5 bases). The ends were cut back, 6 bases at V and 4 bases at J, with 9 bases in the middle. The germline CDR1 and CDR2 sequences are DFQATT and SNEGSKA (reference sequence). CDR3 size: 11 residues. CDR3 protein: CSARGPETQYF. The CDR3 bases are TGCAGTGCCCGAGGGCCAGAGACCCAGTACTTC.

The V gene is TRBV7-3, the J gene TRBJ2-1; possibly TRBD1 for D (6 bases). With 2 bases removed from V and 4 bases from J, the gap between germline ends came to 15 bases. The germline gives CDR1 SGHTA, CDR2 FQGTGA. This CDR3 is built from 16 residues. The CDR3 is CASSLPSGAPYNEQFF. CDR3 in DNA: TGTGCCAGCAGCTTACCATCAGGGGCGCCGTACAATGAGCAGTTCTTC.

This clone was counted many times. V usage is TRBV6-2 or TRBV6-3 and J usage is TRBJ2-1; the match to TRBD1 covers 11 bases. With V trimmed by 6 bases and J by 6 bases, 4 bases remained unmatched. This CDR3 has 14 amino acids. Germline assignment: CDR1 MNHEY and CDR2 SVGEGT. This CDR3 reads CASSPGTGGNEQFF. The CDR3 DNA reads TGTGCCAGCAGCCCCGGGACAGGGGGCAATGAGCAGTTCTTC.

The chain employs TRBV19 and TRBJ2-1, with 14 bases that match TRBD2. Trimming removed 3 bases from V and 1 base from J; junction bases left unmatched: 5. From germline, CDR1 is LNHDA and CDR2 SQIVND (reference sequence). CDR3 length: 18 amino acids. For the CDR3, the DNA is TGTGCCAGTAGTATGGGACTAGCGGGAGTTACATCCTACAATGAGCAGTTCTTC. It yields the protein CASSMGLAGVTSYNEQFF.

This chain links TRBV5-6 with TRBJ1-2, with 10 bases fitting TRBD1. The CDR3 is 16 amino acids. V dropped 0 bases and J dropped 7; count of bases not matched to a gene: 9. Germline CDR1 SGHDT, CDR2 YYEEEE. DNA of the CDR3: TGTGCCAGCAGCTTGGGTAGGGACAGGGGCTTCCTTGGCTACACCTTC. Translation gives CASSLGRDRGFLGYTF.

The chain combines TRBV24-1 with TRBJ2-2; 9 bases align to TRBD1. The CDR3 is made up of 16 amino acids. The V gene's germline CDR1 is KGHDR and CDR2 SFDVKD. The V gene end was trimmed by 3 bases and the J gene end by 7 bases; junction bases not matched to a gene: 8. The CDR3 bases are TGTGCCACCAGTGATCGGGACAGGGTGAAGGGCGGGGAGCTGTTTTTT. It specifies CATSDRDRVKGGELFF.

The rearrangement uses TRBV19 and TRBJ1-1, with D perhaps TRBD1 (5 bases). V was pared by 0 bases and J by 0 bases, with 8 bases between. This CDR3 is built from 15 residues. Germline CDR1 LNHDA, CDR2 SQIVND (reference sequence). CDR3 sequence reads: CASSIDRALNTEAFF. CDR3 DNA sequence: TGTGCCAGTAGTATAGACAGGGCCTTGAACACTGAAGCTTTCTTT.

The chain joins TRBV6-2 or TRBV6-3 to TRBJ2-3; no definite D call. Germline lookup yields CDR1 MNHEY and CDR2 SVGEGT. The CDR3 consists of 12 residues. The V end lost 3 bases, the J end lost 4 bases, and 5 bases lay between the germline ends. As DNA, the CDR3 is TGTGCCAGCAGTTATCGTGCAGATACGCAGTATTTT. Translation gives CASSYRADTQYF.

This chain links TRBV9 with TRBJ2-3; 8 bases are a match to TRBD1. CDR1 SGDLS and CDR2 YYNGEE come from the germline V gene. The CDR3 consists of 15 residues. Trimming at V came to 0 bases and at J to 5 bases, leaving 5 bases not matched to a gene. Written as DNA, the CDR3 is TGTGCCAGCAGCGTAGCAGGGGGCGCGGAAGATACGCAGTATTTT. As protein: CASSVAGGAEDTQYF.

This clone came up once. The CDR3 loop is CARRRWGTYQRNTEAFF. The CDR3 coding sequence is TGTGCCAGAAGACGATGGGGGACATACCAAAGGAACACTGAAGCTTTCTTT. The rearrangement uses TRBV5-3 and TRBJ1-1; possible D gene TRBD1, 6 bases. TRBV5-3 is treated as an ORF (open reading frame) with a function not yet certain. The CDR3 extends over 17 amino acids. Trimming stripped 5 bases from V and 1 base from J, with 21 bases between.

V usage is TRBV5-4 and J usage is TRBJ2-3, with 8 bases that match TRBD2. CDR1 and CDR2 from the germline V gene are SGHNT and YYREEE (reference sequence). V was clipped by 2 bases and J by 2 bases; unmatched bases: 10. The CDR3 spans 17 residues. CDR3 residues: CASSLEVGRALTDTQYF. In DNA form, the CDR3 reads TGTGCCAGCAGCTTAGAGGTCGGGAGGGCCCTCACAGATACGCAGTATTTT.

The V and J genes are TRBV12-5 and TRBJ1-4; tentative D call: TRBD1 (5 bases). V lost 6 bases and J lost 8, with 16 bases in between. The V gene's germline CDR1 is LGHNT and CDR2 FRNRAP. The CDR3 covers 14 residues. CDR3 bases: TGTGCTAGTGGCCCGTGGGGGGTTAGAGAAAAACTGTTTTTT. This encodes CASGPWGVREKLFF.